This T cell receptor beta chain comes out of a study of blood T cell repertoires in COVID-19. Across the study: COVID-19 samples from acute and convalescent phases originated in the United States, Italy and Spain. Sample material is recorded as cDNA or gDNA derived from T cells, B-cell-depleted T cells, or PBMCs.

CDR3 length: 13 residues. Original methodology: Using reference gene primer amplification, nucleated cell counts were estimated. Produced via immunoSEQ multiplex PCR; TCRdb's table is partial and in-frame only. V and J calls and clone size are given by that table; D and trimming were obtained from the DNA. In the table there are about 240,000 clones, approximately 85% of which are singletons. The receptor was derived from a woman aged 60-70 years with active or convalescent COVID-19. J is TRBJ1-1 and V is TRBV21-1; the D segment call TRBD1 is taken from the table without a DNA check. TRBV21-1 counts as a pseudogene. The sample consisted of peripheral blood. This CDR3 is CASSHRIGTEAFF. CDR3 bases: TGTGCCAGCAGCCACAGGATCGGCACTGAAGCTTTCTTT.